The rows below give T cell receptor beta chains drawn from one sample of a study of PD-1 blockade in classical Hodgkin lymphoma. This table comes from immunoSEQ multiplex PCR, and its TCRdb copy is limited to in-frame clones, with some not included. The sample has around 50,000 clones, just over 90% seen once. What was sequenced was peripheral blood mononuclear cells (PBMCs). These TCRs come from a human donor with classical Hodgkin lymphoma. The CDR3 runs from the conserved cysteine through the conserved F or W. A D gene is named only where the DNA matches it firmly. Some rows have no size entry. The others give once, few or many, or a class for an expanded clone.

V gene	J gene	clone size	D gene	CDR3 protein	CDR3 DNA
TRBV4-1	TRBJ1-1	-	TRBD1	CASSPQGAGGTEAFF	TGCGCCAGCAGCCCGCAGGGGGCCGGGGGCACTGAAGCTTTCTTT
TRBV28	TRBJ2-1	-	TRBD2	CASSIQSGGLYNEQFF	TGTGCCAGCAGCATACAAAGCGGGGGGCTCTACAATGAGCAGTTCTTC
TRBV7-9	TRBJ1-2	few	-	CASSLGSGNYGYTF	TGTGCCAGCAGCTTAGGTTCGGGAAACTATGGCTACACCTTC
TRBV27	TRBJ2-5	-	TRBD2	CASSSLAGYQETQYF	TGTGCCAGCAGTTCGCTAGCGGGGTATCAAGAGACCCAGTACTTC
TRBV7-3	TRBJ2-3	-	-	CASSVKSDFSTDTQYF	TGTGCCAGCAGCGTAAAAAGCGATTTTAGCACAGATACGCAGTATTTT
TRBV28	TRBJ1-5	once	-	CASSWAGGSSNQPQHF	TGTGCCAGCAGTTGGGCGGGGGGTTCAAGCAATCAGCCCCAGCATTTT
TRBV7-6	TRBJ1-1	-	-	CASSLGGSLNTEAFF	TGTGCCAGCAGCTTAGGGGGCAGCTTGAACACTGAAGCTTTCTTT
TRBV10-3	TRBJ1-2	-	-	CAISEPISGGRRFYGYTF	TGTGCCATCAGTGAGCCTATAAGTGGGGGACGGAGGTTCTATGGCTACACCTTC
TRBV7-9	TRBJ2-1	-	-	CASTPKEGVYNEQFF	TGTGCCAGCACTCCGAAGGAGGGGGTCTACAATGAGCAGTTCTTC
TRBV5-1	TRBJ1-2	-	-	CASSSGTLRGGYTF	TGCGCCAGCAGCTCCGGGACCCTAAGGGGAGGCTACACCTTC
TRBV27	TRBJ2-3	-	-	CASSLWGSVADTQYF	TGTGCCAGCAGTTTATGGGGTAGTGTTGCGGATACGCAGTATTTT
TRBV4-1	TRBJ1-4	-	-	CASSPGHLGFPEKLFF	TGCGCCAGCAGCCCAGGTCATCTCGGTTTCCCTGAAAAACTGTTTTTT
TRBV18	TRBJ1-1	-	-	CASSPRTPGGNTEAFF	TGTGCCAGCTCACCCAGGACACCCGGCGGGAACACTGAAGCTTTCTTT
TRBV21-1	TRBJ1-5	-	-	CASSKRQGGSNSNQPQHF	TGTGCCAGCAGCAAACGACAGGGTGGTTCAAATAGCAATCAGCCCCAGCATTTT
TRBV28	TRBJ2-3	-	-	CASRLGRLDTQYF	TGTGCCAGCAGATTAGGGCGTCTAGATACGCAGTATTTT
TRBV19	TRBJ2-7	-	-	CASSDTGNAKYEQYF	TGTGCCAGTAGTGACACAGGGAACGCCAAGTACGAGCAGTACTTC
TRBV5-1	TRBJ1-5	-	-	CASSTGQNQPQHF	TGCGCCAGCAGCACCGGACAGAATCAGCCCCAGCATTTT
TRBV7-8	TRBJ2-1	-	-	CASSLGGIGNEQFF	TGTGCCAGCAGCTTAGGCGGTATAGGGAATGAGCAGTTCTTC
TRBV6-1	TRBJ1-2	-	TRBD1	CASRETGQGNYGYTF	TGTGCCAGCAGGGAGACGGGACAGGGGAACTATGGCTACACCTTC
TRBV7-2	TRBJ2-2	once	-	CASSLTGIRRAGELFF	TGTGCCAGCAGCTTAACGGGGATCCGGAGAGCCGGGGAGCTGTTTTTT
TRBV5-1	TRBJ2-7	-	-	CASSLAGSYEQYF	TGCGCCAGCAGCTTGGCCGGGAGCTACGAGCAGTACTTC
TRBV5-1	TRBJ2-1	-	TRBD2	CASSIAGTAYNEQFF	TGCGCCAGCAGCATAGCGGGGACCGCTTACAATGAGCAGTTCTTC
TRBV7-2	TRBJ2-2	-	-	CASSSQPGALTGELFF	TGTGCCAGCAGCTCTCAGCCGGGAGCTCTCACCGGGGAGCTGTTTTTT
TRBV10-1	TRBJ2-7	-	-	CASSEPEKLDEQYF	TGCGCCAGCAGTGAGCCGGAAAAACTTGACGAGCAGTACTTC
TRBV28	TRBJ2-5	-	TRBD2	CASRRGLAGYLTQYF	TGTGCCAGCAGAAGGGGACTAGCGGGTTATTTGACCCAGTACTTC
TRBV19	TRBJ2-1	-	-	CASSIENLPLNEQFF	TGTGCCAGTAGTATCGAGAACTTACCTCTCAATGAGCAGTTCTTC
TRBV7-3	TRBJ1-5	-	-	CASSLSWTLGGRGNQPQHF	TGTGCCAGCAGCCTATCTTGGACCCTTGGGGGGAGGGGCAATCAGCCCCAGCATTTT
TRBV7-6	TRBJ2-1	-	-	CASTHHLSSSYNEQFF	TGTGCCAGCACCCACCATCTCTCGAGCTCCTACAATGAGCAGTTCTTC
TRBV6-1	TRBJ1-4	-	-	CASRWATNEKLFF	TGTGCCAGCAGATGGGCAACTAATGAAAAACTGTTTTTT
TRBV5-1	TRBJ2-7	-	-	CASSLAGGDYEQYF	TGCGCCAGCAGCTTGGCCGGGGGAGACTACGAGCAGTACTTC
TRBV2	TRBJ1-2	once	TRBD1	CASSDRGPYGYTF	TGTGCCAGCAGTGACAGGGGGCCCTATGGCTACACCTTC
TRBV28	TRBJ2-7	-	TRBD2	CASNPGTSGLLSSYEQYF	TGTGCCAGCAACCCAGGGACTAGCGGCCTCTTGAGCTCCTACGAGCAGTACTTC
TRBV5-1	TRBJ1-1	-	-	CASSLGSGMNTEAFF	TGCGCCAGCAGCTTGGGTTCGGGGATGAACACTGAAGCTTTCTTT
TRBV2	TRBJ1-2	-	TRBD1	CASRLEDRGIVGYTF	TGTGCCAGCCGACTTGAGGACAGGGGGATTGTTGGCTACACCTTC
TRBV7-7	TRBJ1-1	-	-	CASSQGEGWTEAFF	TGTGCCAGCAGCCAAGGCGAGGGGTGGACTGAAGCTTTCTTT
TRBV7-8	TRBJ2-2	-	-	CASSLAGNTGELFF	TGTGCCAGCAGCTTAGCCGGGAACACCGGGGAGCTGTTTTTT
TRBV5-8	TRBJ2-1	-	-	CASSLGLPRTNEQFF	TGTGCCAGCAGCTTGGGCCTACCCCGAACCAATGAGCAGTTCTTC
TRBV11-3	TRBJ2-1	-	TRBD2	CASSRGGTSLGNEQFF	TGTGCCAGCAGCCGGGGGGGGACTAGTCTAGGGAATGAGCAGTTCTTC
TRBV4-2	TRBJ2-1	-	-	CASSQDRGYTGSYNEQFF	TGTGCCAGCAGCCAAGATCGGGGATATACGGGCTCCTACAATGAGCAGTTCTTC
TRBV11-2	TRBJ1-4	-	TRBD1	CASSKTGGATNEKLFF	TGTGCCAGCAGCAAAACAGGGGGGGCAACTAATGAAAAACTGTTTTTT
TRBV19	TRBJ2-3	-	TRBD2	CASSRDYTDTQYF	TGTGCCAGTTCTCGGGACTATACAGATACGCAGTATTTT
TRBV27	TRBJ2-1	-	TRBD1	CASSLHATGVYNEQFF	TGTGCCAGCAGTTTACATGCGACAGGGGTTTACAATGAGCAGTTCTTC
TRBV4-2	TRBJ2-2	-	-	CASSQDNSGELFF	TGTGCCAGCAGCCAAGATAATAGCGGGGAGCTGTTTTTT
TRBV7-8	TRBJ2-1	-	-	CASSLEAGADYNEQFF	TGTGCCAGCAGCTTAGAGGCAGGGGCGGACTACAATGAGCAGTTCTTC
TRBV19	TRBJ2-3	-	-	CASSIGPTSTDTQYF	TGTGCCAGTAGTATAGGGCCCACTAGCACAGATACGCAGTATTTT
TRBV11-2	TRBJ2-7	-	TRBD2	CASSLGLAGGEQYF	TGTGCCAGCAGCCTGGGACTAGCGGGAGGCGAGCAGTACTTC